Given below is one T cell receptor (beta chain) in context. The sample is drawn from a study of blood T cell repertoires in COVID-19. On the study more broadly: PBMCs, B-cell-depleted T cells, or T cells were the source of the cDNA or gDNA that made up the material.

The ends lost 1 base at V and 7 bases at J; junction bases unmatched: 4. This CDR3 contains 14 residues. Germline-derived CDR1 and CDR2 are SGHRS and YFSETQ. The protocol was immunoSEQ multiplex PCR, while the TCRdb copy is restricted to in-frame clones and leaves out a portion. In the table there are around 380,000 clones, around 84% of which are singletons. This TCR was sampled from a human donor with acute or convalescent COVID-19. The donor label of this sample is uncertain. The rearrangement joins TRBV5-1 to TRBJ2-1; 8 bases match TRBD1. The sequencing input was peripheral blood. The CDR3, as DNA: TGCGCCAGCAGCTTGCTACAGGGGGAAAATGAGCAGTTCTTC. Translated: CASSLLQGENEQFF.